Sequencing of this TCR beta chain was carried out in a study of T cells after yellow fever vaccination. TCRdb fed the 5' RACE reads into MiXCR, producing one record per CDR3 protein. This sample has hundreds of thousands of distinct CDR3 sequences, with around 12% found just once. Study results and caveats: Clonotypes appearing in both CD4 and CD8 compartments existed, and their share was small.

Of note for this clonotype: Antigen: not known.

This clonotype originated in a man aged 25-45 years who received the YFV17D yellow fever vaccine. This specimen consisted of PBMCs, obtained on the day of the yellow fever booster vaccination.

In DNA form, the CDR3 reads TGTGCCAGCAGCTACGAGGGCCGGACTAGCGGGACTGGAGATACGCAGTATTTT. It yields the protein CASSYEGRTSGTGDTQYF. The V gene is TRBV11-2, the J gene TRBJ2-3, with TRBD2 matching over 12 bases. Losses at the gene ends were 4 bases for V and 5 bases for J; bases not matched to a gene: 13. Germline lookup yields CDR1 SGHAT and CDR2 FQNNGV. This CDR3 is built from 18 residues.